The 2 T cell receptor beta chains given below trace back to one sample, sequenced in a study of shared clonotypes between healthy human individuals. The data were produced by immunoSEQ multiplex PCR, yet TCRdb's version contains in-frame clones alone and is incomplete. The data contain about half a million clones, roughly 85% of them singletons. Sequencing input: PBMCs. The receptors shown here come from a middle-aged woman in good health. Some clones in this sample may be carry-over from other donors' samples.

The chain links TRBV27 to TRBJ2-7; D may be TRBD2 (5 bases). V was pared by 6 bases and J by 6 bases, with 15 bases between. Germline assignment: CDR1 MNHEY and CDR2 SMNVEV (reference sequence). The CDR3 contains 13 residues. This chain's CDR3 is CASREDLTSEQYF. Here the CDR3 DNA reads TGTGCCAGCAGGGAGGACTTGACCTCCGAGCAGTACTTC.

The rearrangement uses TRBV9 and TRBJ2-3; 7 bases align to TRBD2. Losses at the gene ends were 0 bases for V and 2 bases for J; bases not matched to a gene: 6. Germline values: CDR1 SGDLS, CDR2 YYNGEE. The CDR3 runs 16 residues. CDR3 bases: TGTGCCAGCAGCGTAGGCATAGCGGGCGACACAGATACGCAGTATTTT. The encoded protein is CASSVGIAGDTDTQYF.